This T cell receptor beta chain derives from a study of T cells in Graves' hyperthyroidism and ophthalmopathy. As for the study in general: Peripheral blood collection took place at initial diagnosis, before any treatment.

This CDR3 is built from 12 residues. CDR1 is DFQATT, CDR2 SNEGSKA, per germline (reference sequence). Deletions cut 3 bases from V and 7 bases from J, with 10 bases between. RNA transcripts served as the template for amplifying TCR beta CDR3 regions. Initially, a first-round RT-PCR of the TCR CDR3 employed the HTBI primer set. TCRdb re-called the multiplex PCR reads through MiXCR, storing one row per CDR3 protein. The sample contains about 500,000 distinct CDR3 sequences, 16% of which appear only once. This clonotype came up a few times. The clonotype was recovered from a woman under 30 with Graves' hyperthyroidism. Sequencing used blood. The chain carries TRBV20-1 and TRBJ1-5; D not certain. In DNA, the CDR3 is TGCAGTGCTAGTGGCAGGCGGCAGCCCCAGCATTTT. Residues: CSASGRRQPQHF.